This T cell receptor (beta chain) emerged from a study of control samples from healthy donors and cancer patients. The table came from immunoSEQ multiplex PCR; TCRdb's copy has only in-frame clones and leaves some out. The data contain some 150,000 clones, around 96% of them singletons. In germline, CDR1 is MDHEN, CDR2 SYDVKM. Trimming cost V 10 bases and J 4 bases, with 13 bases left between them. The CDR3 loop spans 12 amino acids. The sample taken for sequencing was blood. V is TRBV28 and J is TRBJ1-1; possibly TRBD1 for D (6 bases). The source of this sequence is a young woman in good health. The CDR3 loop reads CATREGGTEAFF. CDR3 DNA: TGTGCCACCCGGGAAGGGGGCACTGAAGCTTTCTTT.